The clone carrying this T cell receptor beta chain was counted a few times. The data are from a study of neurological immune-mediated disorders. Time point indicated: longitudinal time-point 3. V was pared by 3 bases and J by 4 bases, with 6 bases between. This CDR3 has 11 amino acids. Germline values: CDR1 DFQATT, CDR2 SNEGSKA (reference sequence). One entry per CDR3 protein results from TCRdb running MiXCR on the 5' RACE reads. This sample yields 85,000 to 110,000 distinct CDR3 sequences, of which 10% to 14% are seen a single time; about 3% belongs to the top ten. Sequenced material: PBMCs. The chain has TRBV20-1 and TRBJ1-2; D remains ambiguous. The source is a female donor with HTLV-1-associated myelopathy (HAM/TSP). CDR3 sequence (DNA): TGCAGTGCTAGCTCGAGCTATGGCTACACCTTC. The encoded protein is CSASSSYGYTF.